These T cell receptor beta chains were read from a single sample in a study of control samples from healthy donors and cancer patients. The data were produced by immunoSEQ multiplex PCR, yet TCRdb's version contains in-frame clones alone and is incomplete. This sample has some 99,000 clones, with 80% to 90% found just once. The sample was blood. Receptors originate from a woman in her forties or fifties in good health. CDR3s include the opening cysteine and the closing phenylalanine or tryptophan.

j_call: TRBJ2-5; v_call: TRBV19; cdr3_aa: CASSTNTGSWETQYF
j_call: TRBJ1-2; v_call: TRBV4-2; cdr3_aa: CASSQGDGGAGGYTF
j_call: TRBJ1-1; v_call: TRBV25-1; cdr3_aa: CATSGGAEAFF
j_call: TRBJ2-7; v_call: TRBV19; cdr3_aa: CASSQGARREQYF
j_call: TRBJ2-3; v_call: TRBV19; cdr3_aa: CASSIVGSRTTDTQYF
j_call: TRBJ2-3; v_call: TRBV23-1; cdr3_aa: CASSQSRASGRIAGEDTQYF
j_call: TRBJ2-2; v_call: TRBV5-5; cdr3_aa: CASSRDSKFTGELFF
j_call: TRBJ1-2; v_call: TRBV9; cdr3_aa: CASSGTGENYGYTF
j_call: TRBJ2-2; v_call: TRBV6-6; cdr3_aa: CASADSGGAPGELFF
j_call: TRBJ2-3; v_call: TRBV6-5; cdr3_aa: CASSLSGGRTDTQYF
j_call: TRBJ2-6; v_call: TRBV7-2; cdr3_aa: CASSPRLPSGANVLTF
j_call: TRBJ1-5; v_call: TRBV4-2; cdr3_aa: CASSQAGFRGNQPQHF
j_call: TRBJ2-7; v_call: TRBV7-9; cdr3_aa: CASSLEYRVGHEQYF
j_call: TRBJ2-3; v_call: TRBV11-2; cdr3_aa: CASSLDPPNTQYF
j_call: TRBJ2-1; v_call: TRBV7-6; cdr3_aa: CASSLGGTKNNEQFF
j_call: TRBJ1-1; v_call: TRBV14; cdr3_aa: CASSQGGGTENTEAFF
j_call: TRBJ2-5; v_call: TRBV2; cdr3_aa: CASSGQSETQYF